Shown below are 5 T cell receptor beta chains from a single sample sequenced in a study of CD8+CD57+ T cells in acquired aplastic anemia listed by TCRdb under 2018. The patients picked for sequencing were ones in whom flow cytometry had shown an expansion of CD8+CD57+ cells. Sequencer: Illumina HiSeq 2000. Genomic DNA served as template for TCR beta VDJ combination and CDR3 sequence profiling. The public reads were run again by TCRdb, first through fastp at Q25 and then through MiXCR, and only productive beta chains were kept. A single entry per CDR3 protein holds the most common genes and DNA from its merged rows. The sample records about 270,000 distinct CDR3 sequences, 82% of which are singletons. The top ten clones comprise 40% to 55% of the sample. Specimen: sorted CD4+, CD8+, or CD8+CD57+ T cells (not recorded which) from PBMCs. The receptors come from a human donor with aplastic anemia.

With regard to this clonotype: Mismatch with germline at one junction end may stem from a read error. The V call is TRBV7-6, the J call TRBJ2-3, with a weak D call TRBD2 (6 bases). The CDR3 has 15 residues. From germline, CDR1 is SGHVS and CDR2 FNYEAQ. Here the CDR3 reads CASSPGSIGTGTHYF. The CDR3 coding sequence is TGTGCCAGCAGCCCCGGGAGTATCGGAACAGGTACGCACTATTTT.

The gene calls are TRBV5-6 and TRBJ1-2; D gene uncertain. Germline V gene lookup returns CDR1 SGHDT and CDR2 YYEEEE. The V and J ends lost 4 bases and 7 bases respectively, with 14 bases between them. The CDR3 consists of 13 residues. The CDR3 protein is CASSPVNDPGYTF. In DNA form, the CDR3 reads TGTGCCAGCAGCCCCGTTAACGATCCTGGCTACACCTTC.

This clonotype was counted a few times. The CDR3 bases are TGTGCCAGCAGCCCCGCGGGTGGCTACGGGGCCAACGTCCTGACTTTC. The encoded protein is CASSPAGGYGANVLTF. The chain is built from TRBV5-4 and TRBJ2-6, with D tentatively TRBD2 (5 bases). CDR1 is SGHNT and CDR2 is YYREEE in the germline V gene (reference sequence). This CDR3 is 16 amino acids long. V dropped 4 bases and J dropped 4 bases, with 15 bases sitting between them.

CDR3 DNA sequence: TGTGCCAGCAGCTTAAGACCCCCGAGCGGGAACACTGAAGCTTTCTTT. It codes for CASSLRPPSGNTEAFF. This sequence joins TRBV7-3 and TRBJ1-1; no reliable D call. The ends were cut back, 1 base at V and 1 base at J, with 13 bases in the middle. The germline V gene has CDR1 SGHTA and CDR2 FQGTGA. The CDR3 consists of 16 residues.

The rearrangement uses TRBV7-9 and TRBJ2-7; D not certain. CDR1 and CDR2 (germline): SEHNR, FQNEAQ (reference sequence). Trimming removed 4 bases from V and 4 bases from J, with 26 bases in between. CDR3 length: 18 amino acids. CDR3 DNA: TGTGCCAGCAGCTATCCAGTCAACACTGAAGCTTTCTTTTACGAGCAGTACGTC. Its protein product is CASSYPVNTEAFFYEQYV.